This TCR beta chain appears in the sequencing data of a study of T cells in Graves' hyperthyroidism and ophthalmopathy. About the study: Blood was drawn when the patient was first diagnosed and still untreated. Study-wide results and caveats: Blood held most thyroid clonotypes expanded above 0.001 frequency.

Diagnoses were made from clinical symptoms, serum measures (thyroxine and TRAb), thyroid ultrasound and orbital computed tomography. Cells are PBMCs isolated from 9 to 10 ml of fresh blood. Amplification yielded TCR beta CDR3 regions, with RNA transcripts as the source. HTBI primers were employed in a first-round RT-PCR of the TCR CDR3. TCRdb redid the calling of the multiplex PCR reads with MiXCR, one entry per CDR3 protein. The sample consists of a few hundred thousand distinct CDR3 sequences, less than 20% of them appearing once. This clonotype came up many times. Its antigen is still unknown. Germline V gene sequence: CDR1 SGHRS, CDR2 YFSETQ. The CDR3 has 14 amino acids. V dropped 6 bases and J dropped 5 bases, with 15 bases sitting between them.

The specimen sequenced was blood. This receptor was obtained from a woman aged 18 to 35 with Graves' hyperthyroidism. The chain joins TRBV5-1 to TRBJ2-1; D is uncertain. The CDR3 coding sequence is TGCGCCAGCACGGGCAGGCCGAAGGACAATGAGCAGTTCTTC. Amino acids: CASTGRPKDNEQFF.